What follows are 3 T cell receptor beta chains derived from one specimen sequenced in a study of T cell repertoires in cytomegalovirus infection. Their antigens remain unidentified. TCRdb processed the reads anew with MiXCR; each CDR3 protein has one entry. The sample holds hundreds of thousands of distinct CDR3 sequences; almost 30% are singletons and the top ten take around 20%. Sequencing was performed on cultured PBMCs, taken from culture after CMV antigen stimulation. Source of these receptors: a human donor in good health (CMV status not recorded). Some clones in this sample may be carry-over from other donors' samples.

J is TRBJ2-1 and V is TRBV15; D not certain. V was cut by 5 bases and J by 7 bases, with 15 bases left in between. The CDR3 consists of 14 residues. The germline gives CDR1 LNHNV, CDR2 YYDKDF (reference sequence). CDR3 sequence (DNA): TGTGCCACCAGCCCCCGACAAGAGGTAAATGAGCAGTTCTTC. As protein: CATSPRQEVNEQFF.

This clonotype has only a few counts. The CDR3 bases are TGTGCCAGCAGTCGGCCGAATTCACCCCTCCACTTT. Its protein product is CASSRPNSPLHF. This chain joins TRBV28 and TRBJ1-6, with no clear D. Trimming shortened V by 5 bases and J by 7 bases, and 6 bases separated the two germline ends. The CDR3 runs 12 residues. Per germline, CDR1 MDHEN and CDR2 SYDVKM.

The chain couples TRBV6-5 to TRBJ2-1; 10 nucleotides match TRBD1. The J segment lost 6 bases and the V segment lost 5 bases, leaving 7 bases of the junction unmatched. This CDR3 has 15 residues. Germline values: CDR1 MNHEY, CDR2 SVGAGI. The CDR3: CASSLEWTGGNEQFF. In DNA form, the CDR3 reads TGTGCCAGCAGTCTTGAATGGACAGGGGGCAATGAGCAGTTCTTC.